This T cell receptor beta chain emerged from a study of blood T cell repertoires in COVID-19. The overall study: Nucleic acid was either cDNA or gDNA, and it came from T cells, B-cell-depleted T cells, or PBMCs.

In the authors' workflow: Reference gene primer amplification gave nucleated cell count estimates. Generated by immunoSEQ multiplex PCR, the TCRdb table keeps only in-frame clones and is missing some. Clone size and the V and J calls come from that table; the DNA yielded D and trimming. The sample lists about 210,000 clones, 75% to 85% seen once, with around 6.9% in the top ten. This CDR3 is built from 12 residues. CDR1 DFQATT and CDR2 SNEGSKA come from the germline V gene (reference sequence). Trimming removed 3 bases at V and 3 bases at J, with 8 bases between. This clonotype was obtained from a man in his sixties with acute or convalescent COVID-19. This sequence joins TRBV20-1 and TRBJ1-1; D not resolved. Sequencing was carried out using peripheral blood. CDR3 nucleotide sequence: TGCAGTGCTAGTCGGCGGTACACTGAAGCTTTCTTT. Protein: CSASRRYTEAFF.